Below, 18 T cell receptor beta chains from the same sample are listed, as sequenced in a study of CD8 T cells in Susac syndrome. RNA totalling roughly 0.5 to 1 ug underwent reverse transcription with random hexamers. TCRdb processed the immunoSEQ multiplex PCR reads anew with MiXCR; each CDR3 protein has one entry. Among around 59,000 distinct CDR3 sequences, more than 90% were seen once, and the ten largest hold just under 0.2%. The sequenced sample consisted of CD8+ T cells from PBMCs. The receptors were sampled from a human donor in good health.

This clonotype was counted between two and nine times. J is TRBJ2-3 and V is TRBV7-3; the match to TRBD2 covers 10 bases. V lost 6 bases, J lost 4 bases, and 4 bases stayed unmatched. The germline gives CDR1 SGHTA, CDR2 FQGTGA. The CDR3 has 14 amino acids. The CDR3 spells CASSHSGGADTQYF. In DNA form, the CDR3 reads TGTGCCAGCAGTCACAGCGGGGGGGCAGATACGCAGTATTTT.

V and J are TRBV6-2 or TRBV6-3 and TRBJ2-7; TRBD1 might be the D (6 bases). The V and J ends lost 7 bases and 6 bases respectively, with 19 bases between them. CDR1 and CDR2 from the germline V gene are MNHEY and SVGEGT. The CDR3 has 14 amino acids. The CDR3 region has the DNA TGTGCCAGCAATATCAGACAGGCGGCCTTCGAGCAGTACTTC. This gives the protein CASNIRQAAFEQYF.

This sequence joins TRBV4-1 and TRBJ2-7, with 7 bases aligning to TRBD2. The CDR3 spans 15 residues. Losses at the gene ends were 0 bases for V and 3 bases for J; bases not matched to a gene: 5. Germline lookup yields CDR1 MGHRA and CDR2 YSYEKL. CDR3 residues: CASSQDPGGGYEQYF. CDR3 nucleotide sequence: TGCGCCAGCAGCCAAGATCCCGGCGGGGGCTACGAGCAGTACTTC.

V and J are TRBV5-6 and TRBJ2-1; 13 nucleotides line up with TRBD2. Germline CDR1 reads SGHDT; CDR2 reads YYEEEE. CDR3 length: 16 residues. Trimming took 3 bases from V and 7 from J; bases not matched to a gene: 7. For the CDR3, the DNA is TGTGCCAGCAGCTACGGACTAGCGGGGGCCTGGAATGAGCAGTTCTTC. This sequence encodes CASSYGLAGAWNEQFF. Looking up the rest from reference TRBV5-6 and TRBJ2-1 gives the full variable domain: DAGVTQSPTHLIKTRGQQVTLRCSPKSGHDTVSWYQQALGQGPQFIFQYYEEEERQRGNFPDRFSGHQFPNYSSELNVNALLLGDSALYLCASSYGLAGAWNEQFFGPGTRLTVL.

This clonotype appeared once. This sequence joins TRBV2 and TRBJ2-7; 7 bases are a match to TRBD1. The CDR3 covers 15 residues. CDR1 is SNHLY and CDR2 is FYNNEI in the germline V gene. Trimming took 4 bases from V and 6 from J; bases not matched to a gene: 12. CDR3 sequence reads: CASSGVYPNRGEQYF. The DNA of the CDR3 is TGTGCCAGCAGTGGCGTCTACCCCAACAGGGGCGAGCAGTACTTC.

J is TRBJ2-3 and V is TRBV18, with no clear D. Germline values: CDR1 KGHSH, CDR2 LQKENI. CDR3 length: 15 amino acids. Trimming took off 4 bases at V and 0 bases at J, with 11 bases between the two ends. The CDR3 is CASSRRTDSTDTQYF. The CDR3 region has the DNA TGTGCCAGCTCACGAAGGACGGACAGCACAGATACGCAGTATTTT.

This clonotype turned up a few times. The J gene is TRBJ2-7, the V gene TRBV19; D unclear. In germline, CDR1 is LNHDA, CDR2 SQIVND (reference sequence). The CDR3 length is 13 residues. Trimming removed 3 bases at V and 3 bases at J, with 9 bases between. CDR3 nucleotide sequence: TGTGCCAGTAGTATTCGGCAGTACTACGAGCAGTACTTC. It is translated as CASSIRQYYEQYF.

This clonotype was detected only a few times. This rearrangement joins TRBV10-3 to TRBJ2-2; 14 bases line up with TRBD2. Germline trimming cut 10 bases from V and 6 bases from J; bases unmatched to any gene: 1. CDR3 length equals 13 residues. Germline V CDR1 and CDR2: ENHRY, SYGVKD. The CDR3 DNA follows: TGTGCCACGACTAGCGGGGGGGCCGGGGAGCTGTTTTTT. This codes for CATTSGGAGELFF.

DNA of the CDR3: TGTGCCAGCAGCTCACAAGAAAGGACAGCGCACGTGGGCGAGCAGTACTTC. Protein: CASSSQERTAHVGEQYF. This chain links TRBV7-9 with TRBJ2-7, with D tentatively TRBD1 (6 bases). V shed 4 bases and J shed 6 bases, with 25 bases lying between them. The CDR3 is 17 amino acids. From germline, CDR1 is SEHNR and CDR2 FQNEAQ (reference sequence).

The table lists this clonotype with a count of one. The rearrangement joins TRBV12-5 to TRBJ2-5, with 8 positions matching TRBD2. Trimming cost V 2 bases and J 1 base; bases outside gene matches: 3. This CDR3 is 15 amino acids long. Germline V lookup: CDR1 LGHNT, CDR2 FRNRAP. CDR3 in amino acids: CASGLWLAGQETQYF. The DNA of the CDR3 is TGTGCTAGTGGTTTGTGGCTAGCGGGCCAAGAGACCCAGTACTTC.

The chain carries TRBV27 and TRBJ1-5; D possibly corresponds to TRBD1 (6 bases). CDR1 is MNHEY and CDR2 is SMNVEV in the germline V gene (reference sequence). V shed 5 bases and J shed 0 bases, with 14 bases lying between them. This CDR3 comprises 16 residues. CDR3: CASSPSTGDSNQPQHF. The CDR3 DNA follows: TGTGCCAGCAGTCCGTCGACAGGAGATAGCAATCAGCCCCAGCATTTT.

The chain employs TRBV19 and TRBJ1-6, with TRBD1 matching 8 bases. This CDR3 region has 14 residues. Germline values: CDR1 LNHDA, CDR2 SQIVND (reference sequence). Germline trimming cut 7 bases from V and 6 bases from J; bases unmatched to any gene: 5. The CDR3 region is CASTDRGLNSPLHF. CDR3 coding DNA: TGTGCCAGTACCGACAGGGGCCTTAATTCACCCCTCCACTTT.

V gene TRBV29-1 combines with J gene TRBJ2-2; 11 bases map to TRBD2. From germline, CDR1 is SQVTM and CDR2 ANQGSEA. The junction had 0 bases not matched to a gene; V was cut back by 1 base and J by 5 bases. CDR3 length equals 14 residues. CDR3 sequence (DNA): TGCAGCGTTGAAGGACTAGCGGGGACCGGGGAGCTGTTTTTT. This sequence encodes CSVEGLAGTGELFF.

This chain connects TRBV5-1 to TRBJ2-7, with TRBD1 matching 8 bases. CDR3 length: 15 amino acids. V shed 3 bases and J 2 bases; nucleotides not matched to a gene: 7. Looked up from germline, CDR1 is SGHRS and CDR2 is YFSETQ. The CDR3 region has the DNA TGCGCCAGCAGCTACCGACAGGGGCGAACCTACGAGCAGTACTTC. Its translation is CASSYRQGRTYEQYF. The full variable domain, completed using reference TRBV5-1 and TRBJ2-7, is KAGVTQTPRYLIKTRGQQVTLSCSPISGHRSVSWYQQTPGQGLQFLFEYFSETQRNKGNFPGRFSGRQFSNSRSEMNVSTLELGDSALYLCASSYRQGRTYEQYFGPGTRLTVT.

The chain recombines TRBV4-2 with TRBJ1-1; D not resolved. V was pared by 5 bases and J by 1 base, with 20 bases between. Germline lookup yields CDR1 LGHNA and CDR2 YNFKEQ. There are 17 residues in the CDR3. CDR3 loop: CASSARSESWPNTEAFF. CDR3 DNA sequence: TGTGCCAGCAGCGCCCGATCCGAATCATGGCCGAACACTGAAGCTTTCTTT.

The chain uses TRBV29-1 and TRBJ2-7; the match to TRBD1 covers 7 bases. The CDR3 consists of 13 residues. Germline V gene sequence: CDR1 SQVTM, CDR2 ANQGSEA. Trimming at V came to 6 bases and at J to 5 bases, leaving 10 bases not matched to a gene. The CDR3 bases are TGCAGCGTCCTGACAGGGCCCTGGGACGAGCAGTACTTC. It translates to CSVLTGPWDEQYF.

The rearrangement links TRBV28 to TRBJ1-1, with 7 bases lining up with TRBD1. Germline-derived CDR1 and CDR2 are MDHEN and SYDVKM. The J segment lost 10 bases and the V segment lost 4 bases, leaving 9 bases of the junction unmatched. The CDR3 runs 13 residues. Here the CDR3 DNA reads TGTGCCAGCAGTTCCCGGGACAGCGAACGAGCTTTCTTT. Residues: CASSSRDSERAFF.

This clonotype was detected once. This chain joins TRBV29-1 and TRBJ1-1; no clear D gene. This CDR3 spans 12 amino acids. Trimming cost V 3 bases and J 1 base, with 6 bases left between them. The germline gives CDR1 SQVTM, CDR2 ANQGSEA. The CDR3 nucleotides read TGCAGCGTTGACGGGGAGAACACTGAAGCTTTCTTT. This encodes CSVDGENTEAFF.